These 14 T cell receptor beta chains share one sample of origin, sequenced in a study of T cell changes during pregnancy in multiple sclerosis. The method was immunoSEQ multiplex PCR; TCRdb's version includes in-frame clones alone and lacks a portion of them. The sample records 55,000 to 70,000 clones, approximately 90% being singletons. The sample was peripheral blood, taken in the third trimester of pregnancy. All receptors derive from a female donor in good health, enrolled as a control in a pregnancy study.

This clone was recorded only once. The chain links TRBV29-1 to TRBJ1-1; tentatively, D is TRBD1 (6 bases). Germline loops: CDR1 SQVTM, CDR2 ANQGSEA. This CDR3 contains 15 residues. The V end lost 6 bases, the J end lost 6 bases, and 23 bases lay between the germline ends. In DNA form, the CDR3 reads TGCAGCGTACAAGCAAGAACAGGGAACCCCCCTGAAGCTTTCTTT. Translation: CSVQARTGNPPEAFF.

V gene TRBV7-6 combines with J gene TRBJ2-2, with unresolved D. CDR3 length: 17 amino acids. Germline CDR1 and CDR2: SGHVS and FNYEAQ. Trimming removed 0 bases at V and 0 bases at J, with 11 bases between. CDR3 region: CASSLALDYSNTGELFF. For the CDR3, the DNA is TGTGCCAGCAGCTTAGCCCTTGATTACTCGAACACCGGGGAGCTGTTTTTT.

The V call is TRBV5-6, the J call TRBJ1-2; possibly TRBD1 for D (6 bases). Germline V CDR1 and CDR2: SGHDT, YYEEEE. The V end lost 6 bases, the J end lost 0 bases, and 12 bases lay between the germline ends. CDR3 length: 14 residues. The CDR3 reads CASTETGANYGYTF. The CDR3 nucleotides are TGTGCCAGCACCGAGACAGGAGCTAACTATGGCTACACCTTC.

The chain employs TRBV4-2 and TRBJ1-2; D remains unclear. V dropped 2 bases and J dropped 4 bases, with 8 bases sitting between them. The CDR3 has 13 amino acids. Germline assignment: CDR1 LGHNA and CDR2 YNFKEQ. The CDR3 loop is CASSQTTLYGYTF. The CDR3 DNA reads TGTGCCAGCAGCCAAACTACGCTCTATGGCTACACCTTC.

The chain recombines TRBV5-4 with TRBJ1-3, with D unclear. In germline, CDR1 is SGHNT, CDR2 YYREEE (reference sequence). CDR3 length: 12 amino acids. Trimming pared 2 bases from V and 4 bases from J, leaving 4 bases between. In DNA, the CDR3 is TGTGCCAGCAGCTTCGCGGGAAACACCATATATTTT. Amino acids: CASSFAGNTIYF.

V and J are TRBV6-5 and TRBJ2-5; 9 bases are a match to TRBD1. Germline CDR1 MNHEY, CDR2 SVGAGI. V dropped 6 bases and J dropped 3; count of bases not matched to a gene: 5. The length of the CDR3 is 14 residues. CDR3 protein: CASRPWTGEETQYF. The CDR3 DNA reads as TGTGCCAGCAGACCATGGACAGGGGAAGAGACCCAGTACTTC.

This clone was seen a single time. This chain links TRBV2 with TRBJ2-2; 9 nucleotides line up with TRBD2. J gave up 7 bases and V 5 bases, and 14 bases lay outside the gene matches. CDR3 size: 17 residues. Germline CDR1 reads SNHLY; CDR2 reads FYNNEI. As DNA, the CDR3 is TGTGCCAGCAGTTACCTTTCGGGCGGGGGGGCTAACGGGGAGCTGTTTTTT. Translation gives CASSYLSGGGANGELFF.

This chain links TRBV4-3 with TRBJ2-3; 9 bases fit TRBD2. CDR3 length equals 15 residues. The ends lost 4 bases at V and 3 bases at J; junction bases unmatched: 5. The germline V gene has CDR1 LGHNA and CDR2 YSLEER. The DNA of the CDR3 is TGCGCCAGCAGCCGGATTCTAGCGGGGACAGATACGCAGTATTTT. Translating gives CASSRILAGTDTQYF.

In DNA form, the CDR3 reads TGTGCCAGTCGAGGGCAGGGGTACACCGGGGAGCTGTTTTTT. As protein: CASRGQGYTGELFF. This sequence joins TRBV19 and TRBJ2-2, with D possibly TRBD1 on 6 matching bases. This CDR3 spans 14 amino acids. Germline lookup yields CDR1 LNHDA and CDR2 SQIVND (reference sequence). Trimming shortened V by 8 bases and J by 3 bases, and 13 bases separated the two germline ends.

The chain employs TRBV4-2 and TRBJ2-3, with a possible D match to TRBD2 (7 bases). V lost 6 bases, J lost 2 bases, and 21 bases lay in between. The CDR3 consists of 17 residues. Germline CDR1 and CDR2: LGHNA and YNFKEQ. DNA for the CDR3: TGTGCCAGCAGTCCTTCTTTCGGGGGGCGGTCCACAGATACGCAGTATTTT. Amino acid sequence: CASSPSFGGRSTDTQYF.

This clone showed up just once. The genes are TRBV7-9 and TRBJ2-4; 9 bases line up with TRBD2. Germline values: CDR1 SEHNR, CDR2 FQNEAQ (reference sequence). The CDR3 length is 18 residues. Trimming at V came to 5 bases and at J to 0 bases, leaving 11 bases not matched to a gene. The CDR3 sequence: CASSPPLAGRLAKNIQYF. The CDR3 DNA is TGTGCCAGCAGCCCCCCCCTAGCGGGGCGACTAGCCAAAAACATTCAGTACTTC. Full variable domain (rest looked up from reference TRBV7-9 and TRBJ2-4): DTGVSQNPRHKITKRGQNVTFRCDPISEHNRLYWYRQTLGQGPEFLTYFQNEAQLEKSRLLSDRFSAERPKGSFSTLEIQRTEQGDSAMYLCASSPPLAGRLAKNIQYFGAGTRLSVL.

This clone appeared a few times. This chain connects TRBV19 to TRBJ1-1, with 7 bases fitting TRBD1. Losses at the gene ends were 4 bases for V and 5 bases for J; bases not matched to a gene: 7. Per germline, CDR1 LNHDA and CDR2 SQIVND (reference sequence). The CDR3 totals 14 residues. DNA of the CDR3: TGTGCCAGTAGTAGACAGGGAAGGGGGACTGAAGCTTTCTTT. This encodes CASSRQGRGTEAFF. The whole variable domain, filled in from reference TRBV19 and TRBJ1-1, reads DGGITQSPKYLFRKEGQNVTLSCEQNLNHDAMYWYRQDPGQGLRLIYYSQIVNDFQKGDIAEGYSVSREKKESFPLTVTSAQKNPTAFYLCASSRQGRGTEAFFGQGTRLTVV.

The chain uses TRBV4-3 and TRBJ1-1, with D tentatively TRBD1 (5 bases). This CDR3 spans 18 amino acids. Germline V gene data show CDR1 as LGHNA and CDR2 as YSLEER. The V and J ends lost 0 bases and 3 bases respectively, with 20 bases between them. CDR3 nucleotides: TGCGCCAGCAGCCAAGAAGCGTTAAGGGGTAGTGGGGACACTGAAGCTTTCTTT. It encodes CASSQEALRGSGDTEAFF.

The chain is built from TRBV15 and TRBJ1-1; 7 bases line up with TRBD1. J lost 4 bases, V lost 5 bases, and 7 bases had no gene match. CDR1 is LNHNV and CDR2 is YYDKDF in the germline V gene (reference sequence). The CDR3 is made up of 14 amino acids. The DNA for the CDR3 is TGTGCCACCAGCCATCGACAGGGAGGCACTGAAGCTTTCTTT. It encodes CATSHRQGGTEAFF.